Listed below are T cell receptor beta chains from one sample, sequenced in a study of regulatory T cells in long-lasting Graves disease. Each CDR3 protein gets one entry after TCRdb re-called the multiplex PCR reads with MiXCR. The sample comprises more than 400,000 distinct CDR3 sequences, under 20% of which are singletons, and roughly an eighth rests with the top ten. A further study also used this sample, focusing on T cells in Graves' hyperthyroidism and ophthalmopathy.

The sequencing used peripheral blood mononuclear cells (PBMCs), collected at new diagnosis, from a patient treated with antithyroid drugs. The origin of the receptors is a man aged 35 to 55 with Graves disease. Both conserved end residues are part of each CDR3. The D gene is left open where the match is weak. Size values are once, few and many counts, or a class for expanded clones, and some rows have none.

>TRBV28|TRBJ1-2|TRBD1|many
TGTGCCAGCAGCCTTAACAGGGGTGGCTACACCTTC
CASSLNRGGYTF
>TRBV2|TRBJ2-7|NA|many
TGTGCCAGCGGGCAGGCAGGGCTCAGGGACGAGCAGTACTTC
CASGQAGLRDEQYF
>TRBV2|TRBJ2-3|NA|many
TGTGCCAGCACCCTGGAGGGGAGTAGGCTTACGCAGTATTTT
CASTLEGSRLTQYF
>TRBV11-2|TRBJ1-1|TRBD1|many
TGTGCCAGCAGCCGTCAACAGGGGAGAGCTTTCTTT
CASSRQQGRAFF
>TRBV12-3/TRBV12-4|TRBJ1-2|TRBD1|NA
TGTGCCAGCAGCCGAGACAGGGGAGGCTACACCTTC
CASSRDRGGYTF
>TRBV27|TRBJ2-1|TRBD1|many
TGTGCCAGCACCGGACAGGGCCGCTCCTACAATGAGCAGTTCTTC
CASTGQGRSYNEQFF
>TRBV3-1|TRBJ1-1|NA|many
TGTGCCAGCACCTTGGGGCTAGTGGCTGAAGCTTTCTTT
CASTLGLVAEAFF
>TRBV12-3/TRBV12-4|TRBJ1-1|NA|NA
TGTGCCAGCAGCCGGACATCAAACACTGAAGCTTTCTTT
CASSRTSNTEAFF
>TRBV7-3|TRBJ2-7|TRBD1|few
TGTGCCAGCAGCTTGTATAAGTGGGACAGGGTTATCTACGAGCAGTACTTC
CASSLYKWDRVIYEQYF
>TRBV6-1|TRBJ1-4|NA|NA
TGTGCCAGCAGTGCTAAGGGTGAAAAACTGTTTTTT
CASSAKGEKLFF
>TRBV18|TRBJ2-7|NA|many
TGTGCCAGCTCCTCCCCCGTGGAAACCTACGAGCAGTACTTC
CASSSPVETYEQYF
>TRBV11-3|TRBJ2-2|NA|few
TGTGCCAGCAGCAAAAAAGTCTCCGGGGAGCTGTTTTTT
CASSKKVSGELFF
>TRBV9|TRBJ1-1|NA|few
TGTGCCAGCAGCGTATCCCCTGGGGCTGAAGCTTTCTTT
CASSVSPGAEAFF
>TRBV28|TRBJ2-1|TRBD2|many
TGTGCCAATACCGGGACTAGCGGGTTTCGCCCCTACAATGAGCAGTTCTTC
CANTGTSGFRPYNEQFF
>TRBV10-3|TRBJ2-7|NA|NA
TGTGCCGTCAGTGAGCGGTACGAGCAGTACTTC
CAVSERYEQYF
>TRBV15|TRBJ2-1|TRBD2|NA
TGTGCCACCAGCACAGCGGGGACCGGCTACAATGAGCAGTTCTTC
CATSTAGTGYNEQFF
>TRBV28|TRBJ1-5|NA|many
TGTGCCAGCAGAAACGGTGGGAGCAATCAGCCCCAGCATTTT
CASRNGGSNQPQHF
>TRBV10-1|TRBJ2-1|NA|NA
TGCGCCAGCAGTGTCTCTCGCTTCTACAATGAGCAGTTCTTC
CASSVSRFYNEQFF
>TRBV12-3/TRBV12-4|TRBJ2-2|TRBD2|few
TGTGCCAGCAGTTATTCACCGGGACTAGCGGGAGAAAGCACCGGGGAGCTGTTTTTT
CASSYSPGLAGESTGELFF
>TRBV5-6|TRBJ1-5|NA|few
TGTGCCAGCAGCTTGGCGGGCCATTATCAGCCCCAGCATTTT
CASSLAGHYQPQHF
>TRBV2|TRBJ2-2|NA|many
TGTGCCAGCACGTTCTTCGGGGAGCTGTTTTTT
CASTFFGELFF
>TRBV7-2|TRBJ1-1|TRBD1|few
TGTGCCAGCAGCCCTAGGGATACTTGGGGACAGGAGAACACTGAAGCTTTCTTT
CASSPRDTWGQENTEAFF
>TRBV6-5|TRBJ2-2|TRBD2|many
TGTGCCAGCAGTTTCTCCGGACTAGCGGGAAGGGCCGGGGAGCTGTTTTTT
CASSFSGLAGRAGELFF
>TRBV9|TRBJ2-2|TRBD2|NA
TGTGCCAGCAGCGTAGCTTCGCGGGAGCCCACCGGGGAGCTGTTTTTT
CASSVASREPTGELFF
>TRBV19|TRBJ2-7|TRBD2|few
TGTGCCAGTAGTGCTACTAGCGGGACGCCCTACGAGCAGTACTTC
CASSATSGTPYEQYF
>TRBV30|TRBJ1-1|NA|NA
TGTGCCTGGAGTGTAGGGAACACTGAAGCTCTCTTT
CAWSVGNTEALF
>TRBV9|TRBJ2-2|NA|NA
TGTGCCAGCAGCGGAGGGTCGGCCACCGGGGAGCTGTTTTTT
CASSGGSATGELFF
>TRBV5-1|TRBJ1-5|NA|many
TGCGCCAGCAGCTTGGGAGTGCCTGGGAATCAGCCCCAGCATTTT
CASSLGVPGNQPQHF
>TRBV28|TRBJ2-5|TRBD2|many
TGTGCCAGCAGTCGCGGGACTAGCGGGGTTTTGGGGACCCAGTACTTC
CASSRGTSGVLGTQYF